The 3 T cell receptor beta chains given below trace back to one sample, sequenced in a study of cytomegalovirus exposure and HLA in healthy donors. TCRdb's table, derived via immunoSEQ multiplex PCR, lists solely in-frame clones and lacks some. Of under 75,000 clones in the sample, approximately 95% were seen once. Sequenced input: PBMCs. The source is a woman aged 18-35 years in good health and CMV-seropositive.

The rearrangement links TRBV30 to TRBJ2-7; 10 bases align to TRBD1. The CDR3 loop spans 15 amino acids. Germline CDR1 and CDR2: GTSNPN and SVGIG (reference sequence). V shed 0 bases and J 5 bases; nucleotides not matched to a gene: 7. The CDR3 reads CAWSVMGTGAHEQYF. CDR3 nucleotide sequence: TGTGCCTGGAGTGTTATGGGGACAGGGGCTCACGAGCAGTACTTC.

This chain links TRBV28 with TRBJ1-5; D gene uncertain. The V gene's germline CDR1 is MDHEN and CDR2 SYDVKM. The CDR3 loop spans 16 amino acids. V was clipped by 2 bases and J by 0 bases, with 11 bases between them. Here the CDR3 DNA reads TGTGCCAGCAGTTTAGCGGGCAGACATAGCAATCAGCCCCAGCATTTT. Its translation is CASSLAGRHSNQPQHF.

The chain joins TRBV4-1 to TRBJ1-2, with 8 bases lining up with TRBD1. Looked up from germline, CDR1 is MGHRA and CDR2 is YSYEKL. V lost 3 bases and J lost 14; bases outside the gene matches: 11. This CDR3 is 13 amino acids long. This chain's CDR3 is CASSQPQDREGTF. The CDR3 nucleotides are TGCGCCAGCAGCCAGCCTCAGGACAGGGAAGGTACCTTC.